A selection of T cell receptor beta chains follows, all from one sample in a study of cytomegalovirus exposure and HLA in healthy donors. Assay: immunoSEQ multiplex PCR; the TCRdb copy retains only in-frame clones and omits some. The table shows 150,000 to 200,000 clones, with roughly four fifths occurring only once. Sequenced: PBMCs. The receptor source for this set is a woman aged 18-29 years in good health and CMV-seronegative. Both conserved end residues are part of each CDR3. The D gene is left open where the match is weak. A clone size is listed for some rows: how often the clone was seen (once, few, many), or a class if it is expanded.

>TRBV2|TRBJ2-1|few|15|TRBD2
CASRGLAGVFNEQFF
TGTGCCAGCAGGGGACTAGCGGGTGTCTTCAATGAGCAGTTCTTC
>TRBV6-5|TRBJ1-1|few|13|NA
CASRGGGNTEAFF
TGTGCCAGTCGGGGGGGAGGGAACACTGAAGCTTTCTTT
>TRBV11-3|TRBJ2-5|NA|17|TRBD2
CASSLDPGLAGRETQYF
TGTGCCAGCAGCTTAGACCCGGGACTAGCGGGAAGGGAGACCCAGTACTTC
>TRBV7-2|TRBJ2-7|NA|13|NA
CASSSRRAEEQYF
TGTGCCAGCAGCTCTCGGAGGGCGGAGGAGCAGTACTTC
>TRBV7-6|TRBJ1-2|NA|15|NA
CASSPQQGRGYGYTF
TGTGCCAGCAGTCCTCAGCAGGGGCGCGGGTATGGCTACACCTTC
>TRBV11-2|TRBJ2-3|NA|17|TRBD2
CASSLTSGSMGTDTQYF
TGTGCCAGCAGCTTAACTAGCGGGAGTATGGGCACAGATACGCAGTATTTT
>TRBV28|TRBJ2-4|NA|16|NA
CASSPSNTGTKNIQYF
TGTGCCAGCAGTCCCTCTAACACAGGTACAAAAAACATTCAGTACTTC
>TRBV7-9|TRBJ2-5|NA|14|NA
CASSLGDTKETQYF
TGTGCCAGCAGCTTAGGAGATACCAAAGAGACCCAGTACTTC
>TRBV9|TRBJ1-1|few|14|NA
CASTPLEIGTEAFF
TGTGCCAGCACGCCACTGGAGATCGGCACTGAAGCTTTCTTT
>TRBV9|TRBJ2-7|NA|12|NA
CASNRGGYEQYF
TGTGCCAGCAACCGTGGAGGGTACGAGCAGTACTTC
>TRBV19|TRBJ2-7|NA|15|TRBD1
CASSSSDRAGYEQYF
TGTGCCAGTAGTTCCTCAGACAGGGCTGGCTACGAGCAGTACTTC